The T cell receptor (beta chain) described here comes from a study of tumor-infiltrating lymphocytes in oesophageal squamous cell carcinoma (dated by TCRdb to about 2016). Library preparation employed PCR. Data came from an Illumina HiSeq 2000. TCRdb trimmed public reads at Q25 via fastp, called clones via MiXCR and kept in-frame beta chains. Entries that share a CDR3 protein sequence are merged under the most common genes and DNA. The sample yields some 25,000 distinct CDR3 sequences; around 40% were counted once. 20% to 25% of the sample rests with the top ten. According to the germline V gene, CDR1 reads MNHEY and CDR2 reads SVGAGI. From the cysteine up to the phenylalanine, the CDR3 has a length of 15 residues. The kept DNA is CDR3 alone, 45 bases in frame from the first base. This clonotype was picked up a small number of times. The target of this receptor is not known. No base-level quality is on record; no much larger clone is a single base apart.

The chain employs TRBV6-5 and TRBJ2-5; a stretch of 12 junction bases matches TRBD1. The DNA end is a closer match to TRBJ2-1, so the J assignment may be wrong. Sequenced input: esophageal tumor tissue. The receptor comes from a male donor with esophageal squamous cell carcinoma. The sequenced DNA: TGTGCCAGCAGTCCCGGGACAGGGGGCACGAATGAGCAGTTCTTC. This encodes CASSPGTGGTNEQFF.